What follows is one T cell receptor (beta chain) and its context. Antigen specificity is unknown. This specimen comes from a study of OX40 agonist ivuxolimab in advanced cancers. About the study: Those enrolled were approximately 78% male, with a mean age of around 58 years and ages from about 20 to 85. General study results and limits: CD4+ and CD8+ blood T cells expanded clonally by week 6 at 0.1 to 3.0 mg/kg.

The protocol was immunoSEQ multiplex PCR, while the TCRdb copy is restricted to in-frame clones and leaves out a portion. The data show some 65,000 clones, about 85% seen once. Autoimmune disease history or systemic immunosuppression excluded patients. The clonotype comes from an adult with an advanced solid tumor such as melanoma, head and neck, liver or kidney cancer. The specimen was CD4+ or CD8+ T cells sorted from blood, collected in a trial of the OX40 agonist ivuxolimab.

This CDR3 reads CASSTWDSSLRETQYF. In DNA, the CDR3 is TGTGCCAGCTCAACATGGGACAGCAGCCTCCGTGAGACCCAGTACTTC. This rearrangement joins TRBV18 to TRBJ2-5; 7 positions agree with TRBD1. V gave up 5 bases and J gave up 5 bases; unmatched junction bases: 14. The CDR3 is 16 amino acids. Germline V gene lookup returns CDR1 KGHSH and CDR2 LQKENI. The full variable domain, rest sourced from reference TRBV18 and TRBJ2-5, is NAGVMQNPRHLVRRRGQEARLRCSPMKGHSHVYWYRQLPEEGLKFMVYLQKENIIDESGMPKERFSAEFPKEGPSILRIQQVVRGDSAAYFCASSTWDSSLRETQYFGPGTRLLVL.